Presented here are 21 T cell receptor beta chains from one specimen sequenced in a study of blood T cell repertoires in COVID-19. Produced via immunoSEQ multiplex PCR; TCRdb's table is partial and in-frame only. The sample includes about 220,000 clones, 80% to 90% of them seen just once. What was sequenced was peripheral blood. These receptors were obtained from a woman in her 70s with acute or convalescent COVID-19.

There are a few counts of this clone. The gene calls are TRBV4-1 and TRBJ1-2; a weak D match, TRBD1 (6 bases). CDR3 length equals 14 residues. The ends were cut back, 0 bases at V and 13 bases at J, with 18 bases in the middle. The V gene's germline CDR1 is MGHRA and CDR2 YSYEKL. In nucleotides, the CDR3 is TGCGCCAGCAGCCAAGAGGGGGCGGGGGGCGGTCGCACCTTC. Encoded protein: CASSQEGAGGGRTF.

The chain recombines TRBV28 with TRBJ1-1, with 8 bases lining up with TRBD1. The CDR3 contains 13 residues. V shed 3 bases and J 11 bases; nucleotides not matched to a gene: 8. CDR1 is MDHEN and CDR2 is SYDVKM in the germline V gene. Here the CDR3 reads CASSFSGGPGAFF. DNA for the CDR3: TGTGCCAGCAGTTTTTCAGGGGGCCCTGGGGCTTTCTTT.

V is TRBV5-8 and J is TRBJ1-5, with 7 positions matching TRBD1. V was clipped by 0 bases and J by 0 bases; unmatched bases: 0. The germline V gene has CDR1 SGHTS and CDR2 YDEGEE. This CDR3 has 15 residues. The chain's CDR3 is CASSLEGASNQPQHF. Written as DNA, the CDR3 is TGTGCCAGCAGCTTGGAGGGGGCTAGCAATCAGCCCCAGCATTTT.

This clone was seen a handful of times. The chain joins TRBV5-6 to TRBJ1-3; D remains unclear. The CDR3 consists of 15 residues. Trimming shortened V by 4 bases and J by 0 bases, and 11 bases separated the two germline ends. The germline V gene encodes CDR1 SGHDT and CDR2 YYEEEE. The chain's CDR3 is CASSPQAYSGNTIYF. The CDR3 nucleotides are TGTGCCAGCAGCCCCCAGGCCTACTCTGGAAACACCATATATTTT.

This clone showed up just a few times. The genes are TRBV29-1 and TRBJ2-7; 7 bases align to TRBD1. The CDR3 totals 12 residues. Germline V gene lookup returns CDR1 SQVTM and CDR2 ANQGSEA. V shed 4 bases and J 4 bases; nucleotides not matched to a gene: 4. CDR3 bases: TGCAGCGTTGTGGGACAGTCATACGAGCAGTACTTC. It yields the protein CSVVGQSYEQYF.

The sample holds a few counts of this clone. The rearrangement joins TRBV7-9 to TRBJ1-2; possible D gene TRBD1, 6 bases. The CDR3 runs to 12 residues. Trimming took off 6 bases at V and 8 bases at J, with 13 bases between the two ends. The germline gives CDR1 SEHNR, CDR2 FQNEAQ (reference sequence). CDR3 region: CASSMDRGGYTF. The DNA of the CDR3 is TGTGCCAGCAGTATGGACAGAGGCGGCTACACCTTC.

In its sample, this clone was seen a few times. V and J are TRBV6-6 and TRBJ1-6, with 11 bases that match TRBD1. Looked up from germline, CDR1 is MNHNY and CDR2 is SVGAGI (reference sequence). CDR3 size: 16 residues. The trim removed 8 bases at V and 2 bases at J, leaving 5 bases unmatched. CDR3 loop: CASARDRGTYNSPLHF. DNA of the CDR3: TGTGCCAGCGCCCGGGACAGGGGGACCTATAATTCACCCCTCCACTTT.

In this sample, this clone turned up a few times. V is TRBV10-2 and J is TRBJ1-3; TRBD1 is a possible D gene (6 bases). The germline V and J ends were trimmed by 2 bases and 9 bases, with 11 bases remaining between them. Per the germline V gene, CDR1 is WSHSY and CDR2 is SAAADI. The CDR3 spans 13 residues. Here the CDR3 DNA reads TGCGCCAGCAGTGAGGCAGGGGTCCCCACCATATATTTT. Protein sequence: CASSEAGVPTIYF.

This clone was seen a handful of times. The chain uses TRBV9 and TRBJ1-6; D unresolved. The CDR3 totals 15 residues. The V end was cut by 4 bases, the J end by 6 bases, with 14 bases between. Germline CDR1 SGDLS, CDR2 YYNGEE. Here the CDR3 DNA reads TGTGCCAGCAGCAAACAAGCAGGATCTAATTCACCCCTCCACTTT. Encoded protein: CASSKQAGSNSPLHF.

The genes are TRBV6-5 and TRBJ1-5; 10 positions agree with TRBD1. V was pared by 4 bases and J by 4 bases, with 1 base of the junction left unmatched. This CDR3 has 14 residues. Germline V gene sequence: CDR1 MNHEY, CDR2 SVGAGI. The CDR3 region has the DNA TGTGCCAGCAGTTGGGGACAGGGGAATCAGCCCCAGCATTTT. It encodes CASSWGQGNQPQHF.

This rearrangement joins TRBV4-3 to TRBJ1-1, with D hard to call. The ends were cut back, 0 bases at V and 5 bases at J, with 7 bases in the middle. The CDR3 runs 13 residues. In germline, CDR1 is LGHNA, CDR2 YSLEER. The CDR3 bases are TGCGCCAGCAGCCAAGATTGGAGGACTGAAGCTTTCTTT. This sequence encodes CASSQDWRTEAFF.

The count of this clone is one. The chain is built from TRBV19 and TRBJ1-2; 9 bases line up with TRBD1. Trimming removed 7 bases from V and 3 bases from J; junction bases left unmatched: 9. The CDR3 is 15 amino acids. Germline V gene lookup returns CDR1 LNHDA and CDR2 SQIVND (reference sequence). The CDR3 loop reads CASTDRGIVDYGYTF. The CDR3 DNA reads as TGTGCCAGTACAGACAGGGGGATTGTTGACTATGGCTACACCTTC.

V is TRBV3-1 (or the pseudogene TRBV3-2) and J is TRBJ2-1; 11 bases match TRBD2. With V trimmed by 1 base and J by 6 bases, 8 bases remained unmatched. CDR1 and CDR2 (germline): LGHDT, YNNKEL (reference sequence). CDR3 length: 17 residues. The CDR3 DNA is TGTGCCAGCAGCCAAGTCTTTGGCGGGACTAGCGGCAATGAGCAGTTCTTC. Protein: CASSQVFGGTSGNEQFF.

This clone appeared a single time. This chain joins TRBV2 and TRBJ1-5; possibly TRBD1 for D (6 bases). Per germline, CDR1 SNHLY and CDR2 FYNNEI. This CDR3 is 16 amino acids long. V was cut by 1 base and J by 3 bases, with 13 bases left in between. The CDR3 reads CASSEGQALLNQPQHF. The CDR3 coding sequence is TGTGCCAGCAGTGAAGGACAGGCCCTACTCAATCAGCCCCAGCATTTT.

The chain carries TRBV4-3 and TRBJ2-5; 10 positions agree with TRBD2. The length of the CDR3 is 16 residues. The V gene end was trimmed by 0 bases and the J gene end by 10 bases; junction bases not matched to a gene: 11. In germline, CDR1 is LGHNA, CDR2 YSLEER. This chain's CDR3 is CASSQDLGLAGALQYF. The DNA of the CDR3 is TGCGCCAGCAGCCAAGATCTGGGGCTAGCGGGGGCCCTCCAGTACTTC.

The rearrangement joins TRBV7-2 to TRBJ1-1, with D perhaps TRBD1 (6 bases). The CDR3 spans 15 residues. V was trimmed by 1 base and J by 5 bases, leaving 14 bases between them. Germline-derived CDR1 and CDR2 are SGHTA and FQGNSA. CDR3 in amino acids: CASSLDLRGPTEAFF. The CDR3 nucleotides are TGTGCCAGCAGCTTAGATCTCAGGGGCCCTACTGAAGCTTTCTTT. Full variable domain (remainder filled in from reference TRBV7-2 and TRBJ1-1): GAGVSQSPSNKVTEKGKDVELRCDPISGHTALYWYRQSLGQGLEFLIYFQGNSAPDKSGLPSDRFSAERTGGSVSTLTIQRTQQEDSAVYLCASSLDLRGPTEAFFGQGTRLTVV.

As for this clone: This same CDR3 is encoded by further DNA sequences in the sample. This chain connects TRBV5-1 to TRBJ1-4; D is ambiguous. V was pared by 5 bases and J by 5 bases, with 4 bases between. This CDR3 region has 11 residues. Germline V gives CDR1 SGHRS, CDR2 YFSETQ. CDR3: CASRLNEKLFF. For the CDR3, the DNA is TGCGCCAGCAGACTAAATGAAAAACTGTTTTTT.

A word on this clone: Compared with germline, one end of the junction differs, possibly owing to a read error. This sample includes further DNA sequences coding for the same CDR3. The chain links TRBV30 to TRBJ1-2, with TRBD1 matching 9 bases. CDR3 size: 15 residues. Germline V gene sequence: CDR1 GTSNPN, CDR2 SVGIG (reference sequence). The DNA of the CDR3 is TGTGCCTGGAGGCGGACAGGGGCGCCTAACTATGGCTACACTTTC. Residues: CAWRRTGAPNYGYTF. The full variable domain, rest sourced from reference TRBV30 and TRBJ1-2, is SQTIHQWPATLVQPVGSPLSLECTVEGTSNPNLYWYRQAAGRGLQLLFYSVGIGQISSEVPQNLSASRPQDRQFILSSKKLLLSDSGFYLCAWRRTGAPNYGYTFGSGTRLTVV.

This chain joins TRBV7-2 and TRBJ2-3; 7 positions agree with TRBD1. J lost 2 bases, V lost 3 bases, and 2 bases had no gene match. Germline V CDR1 and CDR2: SGHTA, FQGNSA. This CDR3 contains 14 residues. CDR3 residues: CASSFGTVTDTQYF. The CDR3 DNA sequence: TGTGCCAGCAGCTTCGGGACAGTCACAGATACGCAGTATTTT.

The chain combines TRBV5-1 with TRBJ1-2; D is perhaps TRBD1 (5 bases). Germline CDR1 reads SGHRS; CDR2 reads YFSETQ. Trimming left V 4 bases short and J 2 bases short, with 15 bases between. This CDR3 has 15 amino acids. In DNA, the CDR3 is TGCGCCAGCAGCATATCGGGCCCAGGGAACTATGGCTACACCTTC. Its translation is CASSISGPGNYGYTF.

The chain carries TRBV3-1 (or the pseudogene TRBV3-2) and TRBJ1-6; a weak D match, TRBD1 (6 bases). The CDR3 length is 14 residues. The V and J ends lost 4 bases and 7 bases respectively, with 11 bases between them. The germline V gene encodes CDR1 LGHDT and CDR2 YNNKEL (reference sequence). CDR3 coding DNA: TGTGCCAGCAGCCGACAGGTGCTGAATTCACCCCTCCACTTT. Translated: CASSRQVLNSPLHF.